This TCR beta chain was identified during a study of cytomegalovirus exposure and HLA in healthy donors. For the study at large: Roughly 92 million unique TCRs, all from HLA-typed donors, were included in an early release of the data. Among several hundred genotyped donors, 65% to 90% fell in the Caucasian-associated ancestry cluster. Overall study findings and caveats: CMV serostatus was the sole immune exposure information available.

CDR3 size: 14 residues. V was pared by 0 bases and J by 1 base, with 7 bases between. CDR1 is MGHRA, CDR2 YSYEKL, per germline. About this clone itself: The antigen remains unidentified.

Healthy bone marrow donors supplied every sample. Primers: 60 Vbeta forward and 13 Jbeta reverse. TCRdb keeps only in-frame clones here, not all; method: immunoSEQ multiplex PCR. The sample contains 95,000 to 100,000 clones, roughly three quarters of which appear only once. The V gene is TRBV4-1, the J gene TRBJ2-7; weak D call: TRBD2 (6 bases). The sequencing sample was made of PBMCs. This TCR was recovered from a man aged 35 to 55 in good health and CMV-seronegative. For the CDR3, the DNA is TGCGCCAGCAGCCAAGATCGGGGGTCCTACGAGCAGTACTTC. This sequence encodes CASSQDRGSYEQYF.